This T cell receptor beta chain was retrieved from a study of CD8 T cells in Susac syndrome (dated by TCRdb to between 2018 and 2021). In the study overall: The study used repertoire sequencing to test whether antigen drove CD8+ T cell activation and differentiation in Susac syndrome. Study-level results and caveats: The number of individuals in the TCR sequencing and HLA analysis was recognized as being relatively small.

Details on this clonotype: Its cognate antigen has yet to be identified. Per-base quality was not reported, and no clone a single base away is much larger than it.

Peripheral blood CD8+ and CD4+ T cells from healthy donors, Susac syndrome patients and multiple sclerosis patients were profiled using high-throughput TCR beta sequencing. Healthy donors were included as age- and sex-matched controls. Bulk CD8+ and CD4+ T cells were purified magnetically by negative isolation, whereas CD8+ TEMRA cells were enriched by FACS. Blood was drawn into EDTA tubes, processed within 24 hours, and PBMCs were isolated by density gradient centrifugation. PBMCs intended for TCR sequencing were cryopreserved in liquid nitrogen and thawed later in a water bath at 37 degrees C. The sorted or isolated CD4+, CD8+ and CD8+ TEMRA cells reached a purity of at least 90%. RNA was extracted using the RNeasy kit, and roughly 0.5 to 1 ug of the RNA was reverse transcribed with random hexamers. The immunoSEQ multiplex PCR assay, which covers 54 Vbeta and 13 Jbeta segments, was used to amplify TCR beta CDR3 regions. To correct PCR amplification bias, a synthetic template baseline was used for both primer optimization and computational correction. Per the source publication's procedure: Reads were assigned to V, D and J genes according to IMGT and analyzed in immunoSEQ Analyzer, with only productive sequences retained. Clonality was computed as one minus Shannon entropy normalized by log2 of the number of productive unique sequences. For each patient and control, public and private clones were evaluated within the 100 most prevalent clones. Susac-specific clones were defined as absent from healthy and MS cohorts, 850 to 1,300 published viral clones and other ImmuneACCESS disease sequences. TCRdb itself trimmed the public reads at Q25 with fastp, ran MiXCR and retained productive beta chains. Rows with a matching CDR3 protein are joined into one entry that keeps the most common DNA and genes. These V and J calls are TCRdb output, not the study's own analysis. This sample has around 170,000 distinct CDR3 sequences in its table, and about 90% of those were observed once. Around 0.079% of the sample is taken by the ten largest.

The clonotype comes from a human donor in good health. The sample was CD4+ T cells from PBMCs.

The CDR3 has the sequence CSARVGGASLSYNEQFF. The DNA sequence follows: TGCAGTGCTAGAGTGGGGGGAGCTAGCCTCTCCTACAATGAGCAGTTCTTC. The chain is made from TRBV20-1 and TRBJ2-1; TRBD2 is perhaps the D gene, given 6 matching bases. CDR1 DFQATT and CDR2 SNEGSKA were looked up in the germline V gene (reference sequence). V is clipped by 1 base and J by 0 bases, and the sequence between their germline boundaries is 16 bases long. Including cysteine and phenylalanine, the CDR3 has 17 amino acids. Just CDR3 DNA is preserved here, 51 bases in frame from base 1.